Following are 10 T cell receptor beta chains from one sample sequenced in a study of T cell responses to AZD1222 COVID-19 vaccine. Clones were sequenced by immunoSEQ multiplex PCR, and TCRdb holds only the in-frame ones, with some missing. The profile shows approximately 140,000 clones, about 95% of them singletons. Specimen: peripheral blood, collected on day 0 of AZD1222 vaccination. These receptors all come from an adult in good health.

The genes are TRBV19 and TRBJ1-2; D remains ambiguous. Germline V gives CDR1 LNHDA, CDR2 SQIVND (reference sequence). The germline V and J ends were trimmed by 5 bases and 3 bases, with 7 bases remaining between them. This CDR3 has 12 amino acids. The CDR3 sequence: CASSPPDYGYTF. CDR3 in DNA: TGTGCCAGTAGTCCGCCCGACTATGGCTACACCTTC.

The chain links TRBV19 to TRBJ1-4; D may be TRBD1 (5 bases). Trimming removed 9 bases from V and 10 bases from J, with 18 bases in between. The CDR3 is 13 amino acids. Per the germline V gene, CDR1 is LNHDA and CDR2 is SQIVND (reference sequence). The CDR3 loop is CASRDPFKTKLFF. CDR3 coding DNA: TGTGCCAGCCGGGACCCTTTCAAGACAAAACTGTTTTTT.

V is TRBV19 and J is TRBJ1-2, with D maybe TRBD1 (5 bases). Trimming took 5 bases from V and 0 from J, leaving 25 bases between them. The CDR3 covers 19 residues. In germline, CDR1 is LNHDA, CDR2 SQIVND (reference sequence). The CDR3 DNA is TGTGCCAGTAGTGACTTCCGGGGCCCATGGCAATTTTCTAACTATGGCTACACCTTC. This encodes CASSDFRGPWQFSNYGYTF.

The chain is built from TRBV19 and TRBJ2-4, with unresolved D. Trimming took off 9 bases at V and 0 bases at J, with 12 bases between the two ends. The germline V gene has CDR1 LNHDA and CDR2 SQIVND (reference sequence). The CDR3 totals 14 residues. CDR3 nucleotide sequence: TGTGCCAGCGCCCCCGGAGTAGCCAAAAACATTCAGTACTTC. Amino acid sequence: CASAPGVAKNIQYF.

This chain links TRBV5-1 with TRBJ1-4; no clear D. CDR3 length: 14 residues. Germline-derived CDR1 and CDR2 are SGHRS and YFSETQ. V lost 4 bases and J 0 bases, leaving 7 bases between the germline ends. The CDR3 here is CASSALATNEKLFF. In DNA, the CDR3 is TGCGCCAGCAGCGCACTAGCAACTAATGAAAAACTGTTTTTT.

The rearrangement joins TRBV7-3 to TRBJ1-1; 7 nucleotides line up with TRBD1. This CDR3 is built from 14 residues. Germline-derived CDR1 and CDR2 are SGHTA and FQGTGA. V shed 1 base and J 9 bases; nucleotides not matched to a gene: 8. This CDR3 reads CASSLMGGTDQAFF. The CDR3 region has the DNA TGTGCCAGCAGCTTAATGGGGGGGACAGATCAAGCTTTCTTT.

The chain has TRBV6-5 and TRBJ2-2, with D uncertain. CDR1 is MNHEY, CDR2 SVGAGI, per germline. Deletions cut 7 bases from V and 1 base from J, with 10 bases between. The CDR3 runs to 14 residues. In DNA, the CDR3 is TGTGCCAGCACAGTTGAGAGGAACACCGGGGAGCTGTTTTTT. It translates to CASTVERNTGELFF.

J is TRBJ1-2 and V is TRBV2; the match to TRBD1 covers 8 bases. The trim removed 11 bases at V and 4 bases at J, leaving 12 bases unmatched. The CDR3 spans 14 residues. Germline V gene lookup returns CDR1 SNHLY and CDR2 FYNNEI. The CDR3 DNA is TGTGCCGACTCCGGGACAGGAGGATCCTATGGCTACACCTTC. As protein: CADSGTGGSYGYTF. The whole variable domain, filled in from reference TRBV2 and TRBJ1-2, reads EPEVTQTPSHQVTQMGQEVILRCVPISNHLYFYWYRQILGQKVEFLVSFYNNEISEKSEIFDDQFSVERPDGSNFTLKIRSTKLEDSAMYFCADSGTGGSYGYTFGSGTRLTVV.

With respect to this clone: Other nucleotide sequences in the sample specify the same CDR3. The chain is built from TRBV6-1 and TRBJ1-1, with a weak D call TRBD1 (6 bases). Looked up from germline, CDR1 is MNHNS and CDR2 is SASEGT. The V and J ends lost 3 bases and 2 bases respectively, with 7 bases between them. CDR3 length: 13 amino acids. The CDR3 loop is CASSDRGNTEAFF. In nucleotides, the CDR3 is TGTGCCAGCAGTGACAGGGGAAACACTGAAGCTTTCTTT.

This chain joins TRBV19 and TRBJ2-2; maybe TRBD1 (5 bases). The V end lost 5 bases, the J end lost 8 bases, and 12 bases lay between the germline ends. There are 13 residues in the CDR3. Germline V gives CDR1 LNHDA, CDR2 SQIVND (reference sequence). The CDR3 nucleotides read TGTGCCAGTAGTGTCACAGGATCAGGGGAGCTGTTTTTT. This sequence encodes CASSVTGSGELFF.